This TCR beta chain derives from a study of CD4 T cells in relation to SARS-CoV-2 and coronaviruses. V lost 0 bases to trimming and J lost 6 bases, with 7 bases between them. This CDR3 comprises 13 residues. The germline V gene encodes CDR1 SGHRS and CDR2 YFSETQ. Concerning this clone: Its antigen is not known.

Unexposed donor CD4+ T cells date from 2011-2018, before the COVID-19 pandemic. The cells were cultured for approximately ten days before CD4+ T cells were isolated. As cell numbers allowed, unexposed-donor CD4+ T cells faced SARS-CoV-2 S/N and four cold-coronavirus spikes. Cultures held a few million PBMCs per well with around 9.8 IU/ml IL-2. Clones were read by immunoSEQ multiplex PCR, and TCRdb kept only the in-frame ones, dropping some. The repertoire holds 16,000 or so clones, with around 73% as singletons. The chain combines TRBV5-1 with TRBJ2-4; D gene uncertain. Sequenced: CD4+ T cells from PBMCs, cultured in vitro. The sequence was collected from a human donor in good health. The CDR3 sequence is CASSLGAVNIQYF. The CDR3 DNA reads as TGCGCCAGCAGCTTGGGGGCTGTAAACATTCAGTACTTC.